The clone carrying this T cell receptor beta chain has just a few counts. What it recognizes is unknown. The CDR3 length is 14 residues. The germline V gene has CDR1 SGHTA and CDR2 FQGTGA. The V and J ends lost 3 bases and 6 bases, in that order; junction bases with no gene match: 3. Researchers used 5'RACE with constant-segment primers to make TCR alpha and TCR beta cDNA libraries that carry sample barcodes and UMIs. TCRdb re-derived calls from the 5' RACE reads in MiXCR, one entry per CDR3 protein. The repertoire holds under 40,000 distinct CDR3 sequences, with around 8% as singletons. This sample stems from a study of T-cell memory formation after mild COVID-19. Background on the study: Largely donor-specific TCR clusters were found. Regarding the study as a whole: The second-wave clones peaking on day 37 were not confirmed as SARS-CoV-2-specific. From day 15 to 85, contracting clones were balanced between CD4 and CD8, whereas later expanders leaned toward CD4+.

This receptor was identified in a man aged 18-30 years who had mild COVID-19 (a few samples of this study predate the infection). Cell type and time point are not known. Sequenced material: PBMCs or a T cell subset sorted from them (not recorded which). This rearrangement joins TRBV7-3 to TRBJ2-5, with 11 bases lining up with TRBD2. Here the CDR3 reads CASSFSGGGQTQYF. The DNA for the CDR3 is TGTGCCAGCAGCTTTAGCGGGGGGGGCCAGACCCAGTACTTC.